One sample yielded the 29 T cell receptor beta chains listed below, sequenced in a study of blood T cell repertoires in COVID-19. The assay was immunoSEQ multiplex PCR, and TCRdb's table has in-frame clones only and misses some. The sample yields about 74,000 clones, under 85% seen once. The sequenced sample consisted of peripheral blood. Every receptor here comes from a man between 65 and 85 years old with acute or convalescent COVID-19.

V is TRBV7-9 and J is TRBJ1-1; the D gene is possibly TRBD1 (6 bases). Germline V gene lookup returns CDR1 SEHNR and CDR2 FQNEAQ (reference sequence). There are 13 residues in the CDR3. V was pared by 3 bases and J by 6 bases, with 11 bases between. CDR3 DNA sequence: TGTGCCAGCAGCTTTGGGGGGGCTGCTGAAGCTTTCTTT. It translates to CASSFGGAAEAFF.

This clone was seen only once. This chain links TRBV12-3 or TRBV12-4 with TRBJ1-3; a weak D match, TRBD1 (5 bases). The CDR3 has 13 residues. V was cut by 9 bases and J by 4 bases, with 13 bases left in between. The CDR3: CASGAARGNTIYF. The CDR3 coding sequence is TGTGCCAGTGGGGCAGCCCGCGGAAACACCATATATTTT.

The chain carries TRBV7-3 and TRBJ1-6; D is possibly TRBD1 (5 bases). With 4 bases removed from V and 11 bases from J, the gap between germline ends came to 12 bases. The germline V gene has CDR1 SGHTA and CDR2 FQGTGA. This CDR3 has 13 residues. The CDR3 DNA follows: TGTGCCAGCAGCTCCGTGGGGGGTACACCCCTCCACTTT. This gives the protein CASSSVGGTPLHF.

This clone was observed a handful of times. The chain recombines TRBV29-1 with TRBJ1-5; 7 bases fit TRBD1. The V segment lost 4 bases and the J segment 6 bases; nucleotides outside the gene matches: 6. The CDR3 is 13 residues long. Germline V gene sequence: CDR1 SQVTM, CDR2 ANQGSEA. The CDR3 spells CSVGGGIGQPQHF. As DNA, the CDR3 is TGCAGCGTTGGAGGGGGCATAGGTCAGCCCCAGCATTTT.

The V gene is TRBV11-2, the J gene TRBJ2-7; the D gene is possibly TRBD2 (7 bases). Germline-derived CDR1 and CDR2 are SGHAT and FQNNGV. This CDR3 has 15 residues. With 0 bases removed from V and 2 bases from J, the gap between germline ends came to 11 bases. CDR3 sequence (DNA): TGTGCCAGCAGCTTAGAGGGAGGGGGAACCTACGAGCAGTACTTC. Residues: CASSLEGGGTYEQYF.

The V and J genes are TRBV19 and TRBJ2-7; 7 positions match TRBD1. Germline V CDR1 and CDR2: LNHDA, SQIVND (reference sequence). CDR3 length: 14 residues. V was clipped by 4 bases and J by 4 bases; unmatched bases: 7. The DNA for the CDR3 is TGTGCCAGTAGTACCCGACAGGGTGGATACGAGCAGTACTTC. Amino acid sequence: CASSTRQGGYEQYF.

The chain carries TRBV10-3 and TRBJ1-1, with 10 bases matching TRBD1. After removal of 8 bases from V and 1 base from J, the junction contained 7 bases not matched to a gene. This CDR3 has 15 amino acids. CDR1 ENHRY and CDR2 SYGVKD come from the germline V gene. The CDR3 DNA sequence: TGTGCCATCCGGGGGACAGGGGACCCGAACACTGAAGCTTTCTTT. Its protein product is CAIRGTGDPNTEAFF.

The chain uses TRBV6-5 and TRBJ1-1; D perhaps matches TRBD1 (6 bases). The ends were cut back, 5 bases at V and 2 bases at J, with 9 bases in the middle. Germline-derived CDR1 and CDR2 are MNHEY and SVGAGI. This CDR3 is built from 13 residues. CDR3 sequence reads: CASSIQGNTEAFF. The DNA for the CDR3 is TGTGCCAGCAGTATACAGGGTAACACTGAAGCTTTCTTT.

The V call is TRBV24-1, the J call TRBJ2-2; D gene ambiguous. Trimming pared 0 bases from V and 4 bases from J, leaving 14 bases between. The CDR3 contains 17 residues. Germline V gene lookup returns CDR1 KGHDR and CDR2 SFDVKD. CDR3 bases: TGTGCCACCAGTGATTTGCCATCCACGTCTAGCACCGGGGAGCTGTTTTTT. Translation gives CATSDLPSTSSTGELFF.

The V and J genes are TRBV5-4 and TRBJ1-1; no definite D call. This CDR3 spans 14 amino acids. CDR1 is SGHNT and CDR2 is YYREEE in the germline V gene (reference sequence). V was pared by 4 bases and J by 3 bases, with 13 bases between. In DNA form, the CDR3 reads TGTGCCAGCAGCCCCAGGAGGGCGGACACTGAAGCTTTCTTT. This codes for CASSPRRADTEAFF.

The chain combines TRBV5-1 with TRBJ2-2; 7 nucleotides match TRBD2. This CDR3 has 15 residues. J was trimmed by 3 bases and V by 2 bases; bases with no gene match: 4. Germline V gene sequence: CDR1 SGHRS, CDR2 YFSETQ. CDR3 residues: CASSFGGSYTGELFF. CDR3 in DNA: TGCGCCAGCAGCTTTGGCGGGAGTTACACCGGGGAGCTGTTTTTT.

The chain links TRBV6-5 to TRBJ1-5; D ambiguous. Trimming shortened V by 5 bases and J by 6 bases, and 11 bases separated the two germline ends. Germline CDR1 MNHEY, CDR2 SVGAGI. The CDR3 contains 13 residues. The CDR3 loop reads CASSNTGVQPQHF. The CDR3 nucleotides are TGTGCCAGCAGTAATACCGGGGTTCAGCCCCAGCATTTT.

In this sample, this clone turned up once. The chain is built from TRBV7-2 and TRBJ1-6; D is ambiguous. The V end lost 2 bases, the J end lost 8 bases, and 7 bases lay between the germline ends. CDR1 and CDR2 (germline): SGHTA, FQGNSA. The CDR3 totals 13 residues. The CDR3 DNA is TGTGCCAGCAGCTTATACGGGGATTCACCCCTCCACTTT. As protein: CASSLYGDSPLHF.

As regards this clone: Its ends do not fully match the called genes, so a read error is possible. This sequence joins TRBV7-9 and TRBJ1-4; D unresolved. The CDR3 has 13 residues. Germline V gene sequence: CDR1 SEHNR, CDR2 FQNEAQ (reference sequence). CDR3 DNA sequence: TGTGCCAGCAGTTTTAGCGGCAGGCAGTATCCCCTTTTT. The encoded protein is CASSFSGRQYPLF.

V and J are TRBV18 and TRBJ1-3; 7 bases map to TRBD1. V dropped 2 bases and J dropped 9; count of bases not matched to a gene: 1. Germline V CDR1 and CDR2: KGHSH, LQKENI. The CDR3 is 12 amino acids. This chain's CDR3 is CASSPEGATIYF. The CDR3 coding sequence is TGTGCCAGCTCACCAGAGGGGGCCACCATATATTTT.

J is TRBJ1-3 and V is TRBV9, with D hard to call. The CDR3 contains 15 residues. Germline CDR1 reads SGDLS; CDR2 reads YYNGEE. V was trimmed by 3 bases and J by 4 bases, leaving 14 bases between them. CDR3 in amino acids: CASSGGGLGGNTIYF. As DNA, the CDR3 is TGTGCCAGCAGCGGGGGAGGGCTGGGAGGAAACACCATATATTTT.

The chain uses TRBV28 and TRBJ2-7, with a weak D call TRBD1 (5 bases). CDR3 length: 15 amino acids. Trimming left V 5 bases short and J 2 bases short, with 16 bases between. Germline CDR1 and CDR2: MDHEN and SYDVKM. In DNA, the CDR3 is TGTGCCAGCAGTCCCTTCGGCCAGACAGCCTACGAGCAGTACTTC. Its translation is CASSPFGQTAYEQYF.

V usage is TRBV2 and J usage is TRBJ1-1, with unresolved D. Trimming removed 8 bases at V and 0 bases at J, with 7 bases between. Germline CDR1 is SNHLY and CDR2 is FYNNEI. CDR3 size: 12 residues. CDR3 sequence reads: CASRGMNTEAFF. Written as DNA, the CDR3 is TGTGCCAGCCGAGGTATGAACACTGAAGCTTTCTTT. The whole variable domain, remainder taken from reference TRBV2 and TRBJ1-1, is EPEVTQTPSHQVTQMGQEVILRCVPISNHLYFYWYRQILGQKVEFLVSFYNNEISEKSEIFDDQFSVERPDGSNFTLKIRSTKLEDSAMYFCASRGMNTEAFFGQGTRLTVV.

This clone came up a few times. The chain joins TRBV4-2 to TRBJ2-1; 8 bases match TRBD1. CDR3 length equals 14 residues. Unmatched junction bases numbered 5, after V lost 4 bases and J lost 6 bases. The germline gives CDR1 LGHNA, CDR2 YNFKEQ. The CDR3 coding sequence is TGTGCCAGCAGCCTCTCAGGGGGCGGCAATGAGCAGTTCTTC. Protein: CASSLSGGGNEQFF.

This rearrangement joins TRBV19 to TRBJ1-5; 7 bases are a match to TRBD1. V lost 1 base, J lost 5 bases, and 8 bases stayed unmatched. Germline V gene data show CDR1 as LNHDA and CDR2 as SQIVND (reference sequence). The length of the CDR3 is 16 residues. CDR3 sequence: CASSIGNRGWDQPQHF. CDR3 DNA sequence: TGTGCCAGTAGTATAGGGAACAGGGGATGGGATCAGCCCCAGCATTTT.

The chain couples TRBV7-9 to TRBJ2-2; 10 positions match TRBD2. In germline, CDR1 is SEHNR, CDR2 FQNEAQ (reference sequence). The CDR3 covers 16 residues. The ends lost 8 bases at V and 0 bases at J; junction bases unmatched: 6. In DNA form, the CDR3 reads TGTGCCAGCTTTACTAGCGGGATAGCGAACACCGGGGAGCTGTTTTTT. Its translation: CASFTSGIANTGELFF.

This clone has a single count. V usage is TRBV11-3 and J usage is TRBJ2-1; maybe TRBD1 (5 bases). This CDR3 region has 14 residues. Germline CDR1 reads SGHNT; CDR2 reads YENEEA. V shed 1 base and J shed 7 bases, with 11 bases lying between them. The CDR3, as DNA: TGTGCCAGCAGCTTAGTTGCAGGGCTTAATGAGCAGTTCTTC. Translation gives CASSLVAGLNEQFF.

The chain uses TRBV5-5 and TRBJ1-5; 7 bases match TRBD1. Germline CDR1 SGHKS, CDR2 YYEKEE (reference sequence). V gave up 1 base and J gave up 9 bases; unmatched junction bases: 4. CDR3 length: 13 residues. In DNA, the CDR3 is TGTGCCAGCAGCTTGCAGGGGGATCTGCCCCAGCATTTT. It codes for CASSLQGDLPQHF.

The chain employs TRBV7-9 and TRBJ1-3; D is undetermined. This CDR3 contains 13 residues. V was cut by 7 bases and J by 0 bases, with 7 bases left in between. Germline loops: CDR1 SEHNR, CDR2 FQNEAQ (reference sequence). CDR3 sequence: CASIQNSGNTIYF. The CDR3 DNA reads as TGTGCCAGCATCCAGAACTCTGGAAACACCATATATTTT.

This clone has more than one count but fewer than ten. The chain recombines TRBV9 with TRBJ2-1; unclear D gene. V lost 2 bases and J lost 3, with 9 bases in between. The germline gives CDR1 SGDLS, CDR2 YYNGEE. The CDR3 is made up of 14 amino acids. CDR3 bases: TGTGCCAGCAGCGTTCGCGGAGTCTACAATGAGCAGTTCTTC. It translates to CASSVRGVYNEQFF.

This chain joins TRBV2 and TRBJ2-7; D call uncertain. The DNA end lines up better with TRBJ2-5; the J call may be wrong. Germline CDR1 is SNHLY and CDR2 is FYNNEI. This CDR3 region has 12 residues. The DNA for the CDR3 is TGTGCCAGCCGAGCCCCCGTGGAGACCCAGTACTTC. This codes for CASRAPVETQYF.

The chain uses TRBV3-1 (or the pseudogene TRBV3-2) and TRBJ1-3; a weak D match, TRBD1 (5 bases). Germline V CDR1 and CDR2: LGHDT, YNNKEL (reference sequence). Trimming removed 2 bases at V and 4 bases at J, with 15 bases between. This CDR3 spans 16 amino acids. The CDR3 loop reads CASSQPSDITGNTIYF. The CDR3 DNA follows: TGTGCCAGCAGCCAACCTTCGGACATAACAGGAAACACCATATATTTT.

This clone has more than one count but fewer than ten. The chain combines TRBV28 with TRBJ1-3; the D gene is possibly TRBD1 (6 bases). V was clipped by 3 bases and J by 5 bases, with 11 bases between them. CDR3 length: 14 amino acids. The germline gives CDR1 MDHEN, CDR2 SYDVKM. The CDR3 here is CASSFSGVRNTIYF. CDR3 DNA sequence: TGTGCCAGCAGTTTTTCAGGGGTGAGAAACACCATATATTTT. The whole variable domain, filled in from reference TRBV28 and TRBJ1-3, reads DVKVTQSSRYLVKRTGEKVFLECVQDMDHENMFWYRQDPGLGLRLIYFSYDVKMKEKGDIPEGYSVSREKKERFSLILESASTNQTSMYLCASSFSGVRNTIYFGEGSWLTVV.

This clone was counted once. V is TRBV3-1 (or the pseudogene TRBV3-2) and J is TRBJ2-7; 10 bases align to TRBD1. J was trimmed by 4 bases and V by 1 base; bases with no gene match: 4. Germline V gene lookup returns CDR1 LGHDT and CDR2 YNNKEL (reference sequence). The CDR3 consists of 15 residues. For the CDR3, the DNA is TGTGCCAGCAGCCAAGCTGGGGACAGGGGTTACGAGCAGTACTTC. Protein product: CASSQAGDRGYEQYF.